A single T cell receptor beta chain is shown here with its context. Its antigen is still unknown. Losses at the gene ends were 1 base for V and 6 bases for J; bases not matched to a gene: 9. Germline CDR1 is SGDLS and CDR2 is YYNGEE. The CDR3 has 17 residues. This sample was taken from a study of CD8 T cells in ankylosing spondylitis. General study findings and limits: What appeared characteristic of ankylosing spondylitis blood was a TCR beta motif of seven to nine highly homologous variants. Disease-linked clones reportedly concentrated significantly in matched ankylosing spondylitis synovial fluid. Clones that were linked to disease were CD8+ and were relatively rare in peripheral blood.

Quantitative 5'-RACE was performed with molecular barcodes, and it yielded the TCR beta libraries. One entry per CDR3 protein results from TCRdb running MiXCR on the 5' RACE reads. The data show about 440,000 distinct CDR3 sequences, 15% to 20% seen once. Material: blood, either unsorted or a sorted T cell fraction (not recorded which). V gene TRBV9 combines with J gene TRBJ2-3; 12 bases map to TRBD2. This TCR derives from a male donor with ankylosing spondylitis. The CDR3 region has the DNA TGTGCCAGCAGCGTAAGGACTAGCGGGACTCCGGGGGATACGCAGTATTTT. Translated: CASSVRTSGTPGDTQYF.